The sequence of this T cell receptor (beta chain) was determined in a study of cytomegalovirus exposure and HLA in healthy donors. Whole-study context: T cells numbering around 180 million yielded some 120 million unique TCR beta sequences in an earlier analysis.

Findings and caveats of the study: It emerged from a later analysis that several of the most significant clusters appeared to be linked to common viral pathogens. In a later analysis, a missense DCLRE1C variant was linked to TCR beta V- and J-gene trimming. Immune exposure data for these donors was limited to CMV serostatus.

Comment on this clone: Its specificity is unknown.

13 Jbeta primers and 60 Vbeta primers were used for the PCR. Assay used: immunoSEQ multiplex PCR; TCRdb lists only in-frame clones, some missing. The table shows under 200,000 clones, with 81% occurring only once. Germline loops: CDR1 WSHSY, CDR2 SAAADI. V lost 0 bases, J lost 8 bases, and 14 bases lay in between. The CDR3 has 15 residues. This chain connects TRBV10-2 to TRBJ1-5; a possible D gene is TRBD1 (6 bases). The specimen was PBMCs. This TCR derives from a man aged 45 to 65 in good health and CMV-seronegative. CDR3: CASSESRGLVEPQHF. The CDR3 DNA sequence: TGCGCCAGCAGTGAGTCGCGGGGGCTCGTGGAGCCCCAGCATTTT.